Listed below are T cell receptor beta chains from one sample, sequenced in a study of shared clonotypes between healthy human individuals. Using immunoSEQ multiplex PCR, the repertoire was profiled, and TCRdb retains in-frame clones only, with some absent. The table records 2 million to 2.5 million clones, roughly 91% of them present only once. The sample was naive CD8+ T cells from PBMCs. These receptors all come from a man aged 18 to 29 in good health. Some clones in this sample may be carry-over from other donors' samples. CDR3s include the opening cysteine and the closing phenylalanine or tryptophan. A D gene is named only where the DNA matches it firmly. Size tells how often a clone was seen (once, few, many) or the class of an expanded clone, and some rows leave it out.

j_gene	abundance	v_gene	d_gene	CDR3nt	CDR3aa
TRBJ1-2	NA	TRBV4-1	NA	TGCGCCAGCAGCCAAGATAGGGGGGGGATTGGCTACACCTTC	CASSQDRGGIGYTF
TRBJ2-3	NA	TRBV5-1	NA	TGCGCCAGCAGGCCTCAGGGTCCAGATACGCAGTATTTT	CASRPQGPDTQYF
TRBJ2-7	once	TRBV27	NA	TGTGCCAGCAGTTATGGGACGGACTACGAGCAGTACTTC	CASSYGTDYEQYF
TRBJ2-3	NA	TRBV5-1	TRBD2	TGCGCCAGCAGCTTGGTCTCCCTAGCGGCAGATACGCAGTATTTT	CASSLVSLAADTQYF
TRBJ1-5	NA	TRBV28	TRBD1	TGTGCCAGCAGCCACATCGAGGGGGCTGGCAATCAGCCCCAGCATTTT	CASSHIEGAGNQPQHF
TRBJ2-3	NA	TRBV5-4	NA	TGTGCCAGCAGCTTGGAGGCAGGGCCCACAGATACGCAGTATTTT	CASSLEAGPTDTQYF
TRBJ2-2	once	TRBV27	NA	TGTGCCAGCAGTTTATTAACCGGGGAGCTGTTTTTT	CASSLLTGELFF
TRBJ1-1	once	TRBV19	TRBD1	TGTGCCAGTAGTCCCCAACAGGGGGTGAACACTGAAGCTTTCTTT	CASSPQQGVNTEAFF
TRBJ2-7	once	TRBV27	NA	TGTGCCAGCAGCACTATCGGGATTAGCTCCTACGAGCAGTACTTC	CASSTIGISSYEQYF
TRBJ2-5	NA	TRBV6-6	NA	TGTGCCAGCGGGCGAGGGCCGCGGGAGACCCAGTACTTC	CASGRGPRETQYF
TRBJ1-5	NA	TRBV4-2	TRBD1	TGTGCCAGCAGCCAAGCCATGGGACAGGGGGCGAATCCCCAGCATTTT	CASSQAMGQGANPQHF
TRBJ2-7	NA	TRBV6-5	NA	TGTGCCAGCAGTTACTCGATAACTCAGCGTACCTACGAGCAGTACTTC	CASSYSITQRTYEQYF
TRBJ1-2	NA	TRBV9	NA	TGTGCCAGCAGCGTAGACCCCGCCCGGGGATCAACTAACTATGGCTACACCTTC	CASSVDPARGSTNYGYTF
TRBJ2-2	NA	TRBV7-9	TRBD1	TGTGCCAGCAGACCAGGGACAGCCTTAGGGGAGCTGTTTTTT	CASRPGTALGELFF
TRBJ2-2	NA	TRBV7-6	NA	TGTGCCAGCAGCCCTCTAACCGGCACCGGGGAGCTGTTTTTT	CASSPLTGTGELFF
TRBJ1-4	NA	TRBV6-6	NA	TGTGCCAGCAGACCCGACAGAGCAACTAATGAAAAACTGTTTTTT	CASRPDRATNEKLFF
TRBJ2-7	NA	TRBV13	TRBD2	TGTGCCAGCAGCCACCGACTAGCGTGGGACGAGCAGTACTTC	CASSHRLAWDEQYF
TRBJ2-1	NA	TRBV28	NA	TGTGCCAGCAGTTTTGATCTGGTTACTGAGCAGTTCTTC	CASSFDLVTEQFF
TRBJ1-5	NA	TRBV19	NA	TGTGCCAGTAGTATAGCACAGGCCCTCTATAGCAATCAGCCCCAGCATTTT	CASSIAQALYSNQPQHF
TRBJ2-3	once	TRBV5-8	TRBD2	TGTGCCAGCAGCCCGGGGACTAGCGGGAGGACAGATACGCAGTATTTT	CASSPGTSGRTDTQYF
TRBJ2-1	NA	TRBV7-9	TRBD2	TGTGCCAGCAGCGGAGGACTAGCGGGACCTTCCTACAATGAGCAGTTCTTC	CASSGGLAGPSYNEQFF
TRBJ1-1	NA	TRBV6-6	NA	TGTGCCAGCAGAACGGTGGTGAATGGTGAAGCTTTCTTT	CASRTVVNGEAFF
TRBJ2-3	NA	TRBV29-1	NA	TGCAGCGTTGATGGGGTCGCGGCAGATACGCAGTATTTT	CSVDGVAADTQYF
TRBJ2-7	once	TRBV11-2	NA	TGTGCCAGCAGCTTAGGGACTGCCTACGAGCAGTACTTC	CASSLGTAYEQYF
TRBJ2-2	NA	TRBV6-1	TRBD2	TGTGCCAGCAGTGCGGGACTAGCGGGAGGTGGTTCCGGGGAGCTGTTTTTT	CASSAGLAGGGSGELFF
TRBJ2-7	NA	TRBV27	NA	TGTGCCAGCAGGCTAGGGGCCATATCCTACGAGCAGTACTTC	CASRLGAISYEQYF
TRBJ1-4	NA	TRBV2	TRBD1	TGTGCCGGCAGTCTTCAGACAGGGACGGGGGAAAAACTGTTTTTT	CAGSLQTGTGEKLFF
TRBJ2-5	NA	TRBV5-1	NA	TGCGCCAGCAGCTCGCCAGCGGGCCTCCAAGAGACCCAGTACTTC	CASSSPAGLQETQYF